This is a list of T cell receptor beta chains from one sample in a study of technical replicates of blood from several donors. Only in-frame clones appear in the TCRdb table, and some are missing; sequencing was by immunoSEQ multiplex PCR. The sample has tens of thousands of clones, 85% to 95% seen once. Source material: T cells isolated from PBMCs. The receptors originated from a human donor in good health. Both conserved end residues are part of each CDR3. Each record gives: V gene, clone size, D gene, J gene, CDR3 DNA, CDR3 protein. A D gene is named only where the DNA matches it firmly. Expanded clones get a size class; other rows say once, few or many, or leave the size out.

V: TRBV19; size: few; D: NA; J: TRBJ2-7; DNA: TGTGCCAGTAGTACACAGGTGGGGTACGAGCAGTACTTC; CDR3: CASSTQVGYEQYF
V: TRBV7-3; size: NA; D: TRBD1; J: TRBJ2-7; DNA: TGTGCCACCGACAGGGACAGGGCCTACGAGCAGTACTTC; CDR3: CATDRDRAYEQYF
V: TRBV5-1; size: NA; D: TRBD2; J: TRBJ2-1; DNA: TGCGCCAGCAGCAACGGGGACTACGGTTACAATGAGCAGTTCTTC; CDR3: CASSNGDYGYNEQFF
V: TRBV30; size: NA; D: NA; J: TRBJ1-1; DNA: TGTGCCTGGGAACCGGGACACCTGAACACTGAAGCTTTCTTT; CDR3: CAWEPGHLNTEAFF
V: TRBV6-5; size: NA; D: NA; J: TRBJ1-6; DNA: TGTGCCAGCAGTACTATAGACAGAAATTCACCCCTCCACTTT; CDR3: CASSTIDRNSPLHF
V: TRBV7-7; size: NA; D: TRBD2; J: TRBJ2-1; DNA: TGTGCCAGCAGTCCCGGGACTAGCGGGAGAGGAGCCCACAATGAGCAGTTCTTC; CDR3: CASSPGTSGRGAHNEQFF
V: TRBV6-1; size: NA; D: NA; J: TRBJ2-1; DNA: TGTGCCAGCGCAAAGACTAGCAATGAGCAGTTCTTC; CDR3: CASAKTSNEQFF
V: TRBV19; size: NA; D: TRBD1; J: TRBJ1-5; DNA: TGTGCCAGTAGTATTGGGACAGGGAGCAATCAGCCCCAGCATTTT; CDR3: CASSIGTGSNQPQHF
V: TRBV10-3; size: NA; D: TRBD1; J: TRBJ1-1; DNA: TGTGCCATCAGCGGACAGGGTGACACTGAAGCTTTCTTT; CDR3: CAISGQGDTEAFF
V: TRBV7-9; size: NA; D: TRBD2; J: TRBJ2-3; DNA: TGTGCCAGCAGCTCCCGCACCGGGGGGGCGGTCGATACGCAGTATTTT; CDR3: CASSSRTGGAVDTQYF
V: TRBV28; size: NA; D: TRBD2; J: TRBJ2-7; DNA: TGTGCCAGCAGACCTAGCGGGACTAAAAAGGCCGAGCAGTACTTC; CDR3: CASRPSGTKKAEQYF
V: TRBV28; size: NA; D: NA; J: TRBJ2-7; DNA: TGTGCCAGCAGTAATTCCAGGGAACACGAGCAGTACTTC; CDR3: CASSNSREHEQYF
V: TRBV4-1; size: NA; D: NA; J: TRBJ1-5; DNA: TGCGCCAGCAGCCAACGTACAGCCTTAGTTAGCAATCAGCCCCAGCATTTT; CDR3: CASSQRTALVSNQPQHF
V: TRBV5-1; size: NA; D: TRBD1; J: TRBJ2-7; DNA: TGCGCCAGCAGCTTGAAGGAGACAGGGTTATACGAGCAGTACTTC; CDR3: CASSLKETGLYEQYF
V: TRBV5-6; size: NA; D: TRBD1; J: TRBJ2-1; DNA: TGTGCCAGCAGCCAGCAAGGGACAGGGGGAGGCAATGAGCAGTTCTTC; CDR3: CASSQQGTGGGNEQFF
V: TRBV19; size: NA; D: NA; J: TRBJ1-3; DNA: TGTGCCAGCTTCGCCCGGGGGGCTTTCTCTGGAAACACCATATATTTT; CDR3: CASFARGAFSGNTIYF
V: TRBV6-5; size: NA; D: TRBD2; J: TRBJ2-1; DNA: TGTGCCAGCAGTTACTCTAGCGGGGGGGCGGCTGAGCAGTTCTTC; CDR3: CASSYSSGGAAEQFF
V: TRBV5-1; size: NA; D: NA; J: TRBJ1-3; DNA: TGCGCCAGCAGCACCGACATTGTGGCGTCTGGAAACACCATATATTTT; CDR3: CASSTDIVASGNTIYF
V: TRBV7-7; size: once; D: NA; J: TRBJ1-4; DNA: TGTGCTAGCAGCTTGGGCAGCGGACTTAATGAAAAACTGTTTTTT; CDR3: CASSLGSGLNEKLFF
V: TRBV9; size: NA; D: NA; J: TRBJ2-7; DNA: TGTGCCAGCAGCGTAGGGCGGAACCCCTACGAGCAGTACTTC; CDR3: CASSVGRNPYEQYF
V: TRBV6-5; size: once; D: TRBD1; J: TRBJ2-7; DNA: TGTGCCAGCAGGTCGACAGGGTTCAACGAGCAGTACTTC; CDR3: CASRSTGFNEQYF
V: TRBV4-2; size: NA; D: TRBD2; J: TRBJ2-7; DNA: TGTGCCAGCAGCCAAGATCGGCTAGCGGGAGTCGAGCAGTACTTC; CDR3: CASSQDRLAGVEQYF
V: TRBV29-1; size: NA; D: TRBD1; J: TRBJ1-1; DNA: TGCAGCGCCCCCGGAACAGGGGCCCGGCCGGTTTTT; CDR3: CSAPGTGARPVF
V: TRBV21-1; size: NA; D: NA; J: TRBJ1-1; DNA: TGTGCCAGCAGCCTTACGATGGACAGGACTTTGATGGGACGGAACACTGAAGCTTTCTTT; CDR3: CASSLTMDRTLMGRNTEAFF
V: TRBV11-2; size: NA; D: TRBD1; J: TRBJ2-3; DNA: TGTGCCAGCAGCCCCGGGACAGGGACAGATACGCAGTATTTT; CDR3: CASSPGTGTDTQYF
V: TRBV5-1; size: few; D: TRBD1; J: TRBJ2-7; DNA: TGCGCCAGCAGCTTAGGGACAGGGGGCTACGAGCAGTACTTC; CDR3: CASSLGTGGYEQYF
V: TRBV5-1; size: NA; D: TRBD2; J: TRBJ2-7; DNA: TGCGCCAGCAGCTTGGAACTAGCGGGGAACTACGAGCAGTACTTC; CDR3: CASSLELAGNYEQYF
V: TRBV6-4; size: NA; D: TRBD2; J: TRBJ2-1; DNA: TGTGCCAGCAGCCCGGGGGGTGGGTTCAGCTCCTACAATGAGCAGTTCTTC; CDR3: CASSPGGGFSSYNEQFF
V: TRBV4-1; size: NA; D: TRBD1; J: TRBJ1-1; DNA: TGCGCCAGCAGCGCGGGACAGTATACGAACACTGAAGCTTTCTTT; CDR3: CASSAGQYTNTEAFF
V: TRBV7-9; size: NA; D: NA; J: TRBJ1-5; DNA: TGTGCCAGCAGCTTAGCAGTGCAGGATCAGCCCCAGCATTTT; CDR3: CASSLAVQDQPQHF
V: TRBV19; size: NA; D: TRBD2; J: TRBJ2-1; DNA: TGTGCCAGTAGTATAGGGTCTGGCGGGAGCTACAATGAGCAGTTCTTC; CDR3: CASSIGSGGSYNEQFF
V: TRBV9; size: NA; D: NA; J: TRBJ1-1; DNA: TGTGCCAGCAGCGGTCCTGGGGGGAGAGGCGAAGCTTTCTTT; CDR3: CASSGPGGRGEAFF
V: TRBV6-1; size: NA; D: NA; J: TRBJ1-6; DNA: TGTGCCAGCAGAGACCGGGTCTCCTATAATTCACCCCTCCACTTT; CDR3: CASRDRVSYNSPLHF
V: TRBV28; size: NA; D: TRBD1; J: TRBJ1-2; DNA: TGTGCCAGCAGTTTCCCCAGAAACGACAGGGCCTCTAACTATGGCTACACCTTC; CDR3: CASSFPRNDRASNYGYTF
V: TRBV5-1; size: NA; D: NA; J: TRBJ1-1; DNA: TGCGCCAGCAGCCCATATGTTAGGGGTTCGCCGGACGAAGCTTTCTTT; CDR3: CASSPYVRGSPDEAFF
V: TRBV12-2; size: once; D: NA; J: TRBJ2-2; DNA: TGTGCAAGTCGCCTCAGGGACAGGGCGTTAAGGGAGCTGTTTTTT; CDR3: CASRLRDRALRELFF
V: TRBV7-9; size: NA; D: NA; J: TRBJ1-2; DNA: TGTGCCAGCACCCCCCGGGTTACTAACTATGGCTACACCTTC; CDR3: CASTPRVTNYGYTF
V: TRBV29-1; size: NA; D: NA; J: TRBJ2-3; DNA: TGCAGCGTTGTCGGTCTGGTCTTGGAGGCAGATACGCAGTATTTT; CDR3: CSVVGLVLEADTQYF
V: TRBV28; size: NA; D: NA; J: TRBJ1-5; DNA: TGTGCCAGCAGCCAGGGAGGGAGTCAGCCCCAGCATTTT; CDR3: CASSQGGSQPQHF
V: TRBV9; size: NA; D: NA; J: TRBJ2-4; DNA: TGTGCCAGCAGCGGCGAAACAGGCCCGGTGGTTAAAAACATTCAGTACTTC; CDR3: CASSGETGPVVKNIQYF
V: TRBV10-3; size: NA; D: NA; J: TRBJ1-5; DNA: TGTGCCATCAGACTCACCCTCAATCAGCCCCAGCATTTT; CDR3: CAIRLTLNQPQHF